Below, 26 T cell receptor beta chains from the same sample are listed, as sequenced in a study of T cells in Graves' hyperthyroidism and ophthalmopathy. From RNA transcripts, TCR beta CDR3 regions were amplified. HTBI primers were used for first-round RT-PCR of the TCR CDR3. Using its own MiXCR run on the multiplex PCR reads, TCRdb lists one record per CDR3 protein. The repertoire has 300,000 to 450,000 distinct CDR3 sequences, about 25% of them found once; the top ten carry 73%. The sample taken for sequencing was blood. These receptors originate from a middle-aged man with Graves' hyperthyroidism.

V is TRBV29-1 and J is TRBJ2-7; tentative D call: TRBD1 (6 bases). Germline loops: CDR1 SQVTM, CDR2 ANQGSEA. This CDR3 is built from 13 residues. The V gene lost 7 bases and the J gene lost 6 bases, with 19 bases spanning the gap. DNA for the CDR3: TGCAGCGCCCGATCAGGGGTGGGTGGCGAGCAGTACTTC. This codes for CSARSGVGGEQYF.

The chain uses TRBV7-9 and TRBJ2-3; 7 bases line up with TRBD1. CDR1 is SEHNR and CDR2 is FQNEAQ in the germline V gene (reference sequence). V dropped 5 bases and J dropped 0; count of bases not matched to a gene: 14. The CDR3 sequence is 18 residues long. CDR3 residues: CASSLGSTGVPSTDTQYF. CDR3 bases: TGTGCCAGCAGCCTAGGGAGCACAGGGGTCCCTAGCACAGATACGCAGTATTTT. The full variable domain, completed using reference TRBV7-9 and TRBJ2-3, is DTGVSQNPRHKITKRGQNVTFRCDPISEHNRLYWYRQTLGQGPEFLTYFQNEAQLEKSRLLSDRFSAERPKGSFSTLEIQRTEQGDSAMYLCASSLGSTGVPSTDTQYFGPGTRLTVL.

This clonotype appeared a few times. The genes are TRBV7-8 and TRBJ2-7; tentative D call: TRBD2 (5 bases). V was cut by 5 bases and J by 4 bases, with 9 bases left in between. The CDR3 covers 12 residues. CDR1 and CDR2 from the germline V gene are SGHVS and FQNEAQ. CDR3 sequence (DNA): TGTGCCAGCAGCGGCGGACTTTACGAGCAGTACTTC. As protein: CASSGGLYEQYF.

The chain carries TRBV29-1 and TRBJ1-4, with 7 bases identical to TRBD1. Germline V gene sequence: CDR1 SQVTM, CDR2 ANQGSEA. This CDR3 spans 13 amino acids. Germline trimming cut 4 bases from V and 7 bases from J; bases unmatched to any gene: 6. In DNA, the CDR3 is TGCAGCGTTGCCCCAGGGGGAGGTGAAAAACTGTTTTTT. It translates to CSVAPGGGEKLFF.

The chain carries TRBV7-3 and TRBJ2-7; no firm D call. CDR1 is SGHTA, CDR2 FQGTGA, per germline. V was cut by 5 bases and J by 3 bases, with 5 bases left in between. The CDR3 consists of 11 residues. CDR3 nucleotide sequence: TGTGCCAGCAGCGACCGCTACGAGCAGTACTTC. It specifies CASSDRYEQYF.

At least ten counts were recorded for this clonotype. The chain uses TRBV12-3 or TRBV12-4 and TRBJ2-5; perhaps TRBD2 as D (7 bases). This CDR3 spans 14 amino acids. V was shortened by 6 bases and J by 7 bases, with 18 bases between the two germline ends. The CDR3 DNA is TGTGCCAGCAGACCAGGGGATTGGGAGGGGACCCAGTACTTC. Amino acid sequence: CASRPGDWEGTQYF.

The chain uses TRBV20-1 and TRBJ2-3; 10 bases align to TRBD2. Germline V gives CDR1 DFQATT, CDR2 SNEGSKA (reference sequence). The V and J ends lost 2 bases and 2 bases, in that order; junction bases with no gene match: 7. The CDR3 has 16 amino acids. The CDR3 DNA follows: TGCAGTGCTAGATCACTAACTAGCGGGAACACAGATACGCAGTATTTT. It codes for CSARSLTSGNTDTQYF.

This clonotype was seen only a few times. The chain carries TRBV11-3 and TRBJ2-6; D call uncertain. The CDR3 consists of 14 residues. Looked up from germline, CDR1 is SGHNT and CDR2 is YENEEA. The V and J ends lost 5 bases and 0 bases respectively, with 5 bases between them. This CDR3 reads CASSTVSGANVLTF. CDR3 bases: TGTGCCAGCAGCACCGTCTCTGGGGCCAACGTCCTGACTTTC.

The genes are TRBV7-2 and TRBJ1-2, with 7 positions matching TRBD1. CDR1 is SGHTA, CDR2 FQGNSA, per germline. J gave up 7 bases and V 10 bases, and 9 bases lay outside the gene matches. This CDR3 has 12 amino acids. CDR3 DNA: TGTGCCATCCGGACAGGACCGAGTGGCTACACCTTC. Encoded protein: CAIRTGPSGYTF.

On this clonotype: This may be a read error: a much more frequent sequence differs by one nucleotide. CDR3 DNA sequence: TGTGCCAGCAGCTTAGTAGTGGGAGAATCCAATGAGCAGTTCTTC. Translation: CASSLVVGESNEQFF. The chain carries TRBV7-3 and TRBJ2-1; maybe TRBD2 (5 bases). Germline V gives CDR1 SGHTA, CDR2 FQGTGA. This CDR3 is 15 amino acids long. V lost 2 bases and J 6 bases, leaving 14 bases between the germline ends.

In this sample, this clonotype turned up many times. The rearrangement joins TRBV3-1 to TRBJ2-6, with D possibly being TRBD1 (6 bases). V was shortened by 4 bases and J by 0 bases, with 10 bases between the two germline ends. This CDR3 region has 16 residues. Germline loops: CDR1 LGHDT, CDR2 YNNKEL (reference sequence). This CDR3 reads CASSPQTGSGANVLTF. The CDR3 bases are TGTGCCAGCAGCCCCCAGACAGGCTCTGGGGCCAACGTCCTGACTTTC.

The chain has TRBV28 and TRBJ2-1, with 11 bases that match TRBD2. The CDR3 is made up of 16 amino acids. J gave up 7 bases and V 3 bases, and 8 bases lay outside the gene matches. In germline, CDR1 is MDHEN, CDR2 SYDVKM. CDR3 loop: CASSFLAGGLENEQFF. The CDR3 coding sequence is TGTGCCAGCAGTTTCCTAGCGGGGGGTCTAGAGAATGAGCAGTTCTTC.

This clonotype has a handful of counts. The chain is built from TRBV4-2 and TRBJ1-1; TRBD1 might be the D (5 bases). This CDR3 is built from 15 residues. Trimming took off 3 bases at V and 4 bases at J, with 15 bases between the two ends. Germline V gene sequence: CDR1 LGHNA, CDR2 YNFKEQ. CDR3 sequence (DNA): TGTGCCAGCAGCCAGACCACCCAGGGCGGCACTGAAGCTTTCTTT. Protein sequence: CASSQTTQGGTEAFF.

This clonotype was seen repeatedly, ten times or more. This rearrangement joins TRBV28 to TRBJ2-7; 9 positions agree with TRBD2. The germline V gene has CDR1 MDHEN and CDR2 SYDVKM. The CDR3 totals 14 residues. The junction had 11 bases not matched to a gene; V was cut back by 11 bases and J by 3 bases. CDR3 residues: CAAQRGDRLYEQYF. CDR3 sequence (DNA): TGTGCCGCCCAGCGGGGGGACAGACTCTACGAGCAGTACTTC.

There are a few counts of this clonotype. This chain connects TRBV6-1 to TRBJ2-1; 11 positions agree with TRBD2. CDR1 and CDR2 from the germline V gene are MNHNS and SASEGT. V gave up 6 bases and J gave up 9 bases; unmatched junction bases: 7. This CDR3 contains 14 residues. The CDR3 coding sequence is TGTGCCAGCAGGTTAGCGGGAGGGCCGATTGAGCAGTTCTTC. It specifies CASRLAGGPIEQFF.

V is TRBV29-1 and J is TRBJ1-4; 8 positions match TRBD1. Germline V gene data show CDR1 as SQVTM and CDR2 as ANQGSEA. The CDR3 extends over 13 amino acids. J gave up 6 bases and V 7 bases, and 7 bases lay outside the gene matches. CDR3: CSARTGSDEKLFF. CDR3 nucleotide sequence: TGCAGCGCCCGGACAGGGTCTGATGAAAAACTGTTTTTT.

This clonotype was counted only a few times. V gene TRBV9 combines with J gene TRBJ2-3, with 9 bases fitting TRBD2. Looked up from germline, CDR1 is SGDLS and CDR2 is YYNGEE. The CDR3 has 17 residues. V was pared by 0 bases and J by 4 bases, with 9 bases of the junction left unmatched. DNA for the CDR3: TGTGCCAGCAGCGTAGTGAGCGGGAGGCGATCGCCAGATACGCAGTATTTT. Its translation is CASSVVSGRRSPDTQYF.

V is TRBV28 and J is TRBJ2-5; 12 bases agree with TRBD2. V gave up 5 bases and J gave up 5 bases; unmatched junction bases: 9. The CDR3 runs to 16 residues. CDR1 is MDHEN, CDR2 SYDVKM, per germline. The CDR3 DNA sequence: TGTGCCAGCAGTGCCCTGGGACTAGCGGGTCGGGAGACCCAGTACTTC. It encodes CASSALGLAGRETQYF.

This clonotype was seen a few times. The chain recombines TRBV2 with TRBJ1-4; D is unclear. The CDR3 sequence is 13 residues long. Germline V lookup: CDR1 SNHLY, CDR2 FYNNEI. The V end lost 5 bases, the J end lost 13 bases, and 17 bases lay between the germline ends. The CDR3 region is CASSKMVWQSLFF. CDR3 nucleotide sequence: TGTGCCAGCAGTAAAATGGTGTGGCAATCACTGTTTTTT.

The rearrangement joins TRBV20-1 to TRBJ1-1; D possibly corresponds to TRBD1 (5 bases). CDR3 length: 12 residues. The germline CDR1 and CDR2 sequences are DFQATT and SNEGSKA (reference sequence). Between the trimmed V and J ends, which lost 3 bases and 8 bases, there was a span of 13 bases. CDR3 nucleotides: TGCAGTGCTAGTGCAGGGCCCCGCGAAGCTTTCTTT. Translation: CSASAGPREAFF.

This clonotype was observed a handful of times. V is TRBV27 and J is TRBJ1-2; D not certain. Germline V gives CDR1 MNHEY, CDR2 SMNVEV (reference sequence). The length of the CDR3 is 12 residues. The V end lost 6 bases, the J end lost 4 bases, and 9 bases lay between the germline ends. This chain's CDR3 is CASSPTGYGYTF. CDR3 nucleotide sequence: TGTGCCAGCAGCCCTACGGGCTATGGCTACACCTTC.

This clonotype was detected a few times. The genes are TRBV5-1 and TRBJ2-1; D could derive from TRBD1 or TRBD2 (5 bases each). V dropped 4 bases and J dropped 6 bases, with 14 bases sitting between them. This CDR3 is 14 amino acids long. CDR1 SGHRS and CDR2 YFSETQ come from the germline V gene. CDR3 sequence reads: CASSPGPYGNEQFF. CDR3 DNA sequence: TGCGCCAGCAGCCCGGGACCATACGGCAATGAGCAGTTCTTC.

The genes are TRBV5-4 and TRBJ2-7; D possibly matches TRBD1 or TRBD2 (7 bases each). The length of the CDR3 is 13 residues. Germline loops: CDR1 SGHNT, CDR2 YYREEE (reference sequence). The V end lost 5 bases, the J end lost 5 bases, and 14 bases lay between the germline ends. CDR3 amino acids: CASSRQGGNEQYF. In nucleotides, the CDR3 is TGTGCCAGCAGTCGACAGGGAGGGAACGAGCAGTACTTC. The variable domain in full, with the rest retrieved from reference TRBV5-4 and TRBJ2-7, is ETGVTQSPTHLIKTRGQQVTLRCSSQSGHNTVSWYQQALGQGPQFIFQYYREEENGRGNFPPRFSGLQFPNYSSELNVNALELDDSALYLCASSRQGGNEQYFGPGTRLTVT.

The chain carries TRBV7-2 and TRBJ2-3, with TRBD2 matching 9 bases. CDR3 size: 17 residues. Germline trimming cut 4 bases from V and 4 bases from J; bases unmatched to any gene: 12. Germline V gives CDR1 SGHTA, CDR2 FQGNSA. The CDR3 is CASSSGGAGGPPDTQYF. The CDR3, as DNA: TGTGCCAGCAGCTCCGGAGGGGCGGGAGGGCCCCCAGATACGCAGTATTTT.

The rearrangement links TRBV20-1 to TRBJ2-3; TRBD1 agrees at 8 bases. J gave up 7 bases and V 0 bases, and 6 bases lay outside the gene matches. The CDR3 is 14 residues long. The germline V gene encodes CDR1 DFQATT and CDR2 SNEGSKA (reference sequence). CDR3 amino acids: CSARDRGQLNTQYF. CDR3 nucleotide sequence: TGCAGTGCTAGAGACAGGGGGCAGTTGAATACGCAGTATTTT.

This clonotype was detected once. This chain links TRBV18 with TRBJ2-1, with a tentative D call TRBD1 (6 bases). This CDR3 contains 15 residues. Looked up from germline, CDR1 is KGHSH and CDR2 is LQKENI. Between the trimmed V and J ends, which lost 3 bases and 5 bases, there was a span of 14 bases. Here the CDR3 DNA reads TGTGCCAGCTCACCTCTCACACAGGGAGACAATGAGCAGTTCTTC. The encoded protein is CASSPLTQGDNEQFF. Complete variable domain (other parts from reference TRBV18 and TRBJ2-1): NAGVMQNPRHLVRRRGQEARLRCSPMKGHSHVYWYRQLPEEGLKFMVYLQKENIIDESGMPKERFSAEFPKEGPSILRIQQVVRGDSAAYFCASSPLTQGDNEQFFGPGTRLTVL.